This T cell receptor beta chain was profiled in a study of CD8+CD57+ T cells in acquired aplastic anemia. The overall study: Sorting CD4+ and CD8+ cells gave DNA averaging 3.2 ug.

CDR3 and TCR beta VDJ profiling relied on a genomic DNA template. TCRdb re-analysed the reads in MiXCR, keeping a single row per CDR3 protein. This sample yields hundreds of thousands of distinct CDR3 sequences, of which about three fifths are seen a single time; under 1.5% belongs to the top ten. With respect to this clonotype: Its antigen is still unknown.

Patients who underwent sequencing had shown CD8+CD57+ cell expansion by flow cytometry. The enrolled patients all had severe acquired aplastic anemia. Germline-derived CDR1 and CDR2 are ENHRY and SYGVKD. Trimming shortened V by 3 bases and J by 7 bases, and 9 bases separated the two germline ends. There are 12 residues in the CDR3. Study-level points and caveats: Patients showed no significant difference from controls in CD8+ Simpson's diversity. In common between the patients and the controls were some 29 CD8+ CDR3 sequences.

The chain carries TRBV10-3 and TRBJ1-1; no definite D call. The sequenced sample consisted of sorted CD4+, CD8+, or CD8+CD57+ T cells (not recorded which) from PBMCs. This TCR came from a human donor with aplastic anemia. CDR3 in DNA: TGTGCCATCAGTGATTGGGCTAATGAAGCTTTCTTT. This translates into CAISDWANEAFF.